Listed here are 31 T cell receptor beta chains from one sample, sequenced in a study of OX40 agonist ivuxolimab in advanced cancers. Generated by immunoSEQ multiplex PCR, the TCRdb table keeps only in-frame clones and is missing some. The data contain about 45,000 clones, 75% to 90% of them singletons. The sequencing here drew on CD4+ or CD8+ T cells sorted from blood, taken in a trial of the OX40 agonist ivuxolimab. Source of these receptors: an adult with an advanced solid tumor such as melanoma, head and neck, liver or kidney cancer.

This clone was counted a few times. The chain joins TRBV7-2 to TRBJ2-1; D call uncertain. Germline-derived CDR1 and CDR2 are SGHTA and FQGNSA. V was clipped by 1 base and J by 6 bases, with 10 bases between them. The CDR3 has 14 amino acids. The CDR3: CASSLVETPNEQFF. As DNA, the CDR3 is TGTGCCAGCAGCTTAGTAGAGACTCCCAATGAGCAGTTCTTC.

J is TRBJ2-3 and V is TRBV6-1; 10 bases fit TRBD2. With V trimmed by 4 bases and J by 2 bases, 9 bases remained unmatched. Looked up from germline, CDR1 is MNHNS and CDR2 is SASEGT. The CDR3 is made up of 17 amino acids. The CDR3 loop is CASSVSVAGGSTDTQYF. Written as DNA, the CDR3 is TGTGCCAGCAGTGTATCGGTAGCGGGGGGTTCCACAGATACGCAGTATTTT.

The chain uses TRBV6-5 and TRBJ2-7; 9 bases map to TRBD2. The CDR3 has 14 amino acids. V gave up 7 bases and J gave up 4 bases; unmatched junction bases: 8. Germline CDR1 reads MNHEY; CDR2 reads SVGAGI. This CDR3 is CASTPGTSRYEQYF. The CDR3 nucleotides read TGTGCCAGCACTCCCGGGACTAGCCGATACGAGCAGTACTTC.

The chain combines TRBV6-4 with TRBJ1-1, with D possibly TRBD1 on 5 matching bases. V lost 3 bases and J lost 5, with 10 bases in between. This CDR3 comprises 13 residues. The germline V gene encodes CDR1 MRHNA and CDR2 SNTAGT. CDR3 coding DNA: TGTGCCAGCAGTGATCAGGGTTGGACTGAAGCTTTCTTT. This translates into CASSDQGWTEAFF.

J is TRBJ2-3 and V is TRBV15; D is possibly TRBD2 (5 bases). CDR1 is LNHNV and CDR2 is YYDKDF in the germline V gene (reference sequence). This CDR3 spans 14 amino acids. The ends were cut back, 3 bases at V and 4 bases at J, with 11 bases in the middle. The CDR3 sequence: CATSRGAVSDTQYF. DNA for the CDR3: TGTGCCACCAGCAGGGGAGCAGTTTCAGATACGCAGTATTTT. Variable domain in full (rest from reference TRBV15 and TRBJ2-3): DAMVIQNPRYQVTQFGKPVTLSCSQTLNHNVMYWYQQKSSQAPKLLFHYYDKDFNNEADTPDNFQSRRPNTSFCFLDIRSPGLGDTAMYLCATSRGAVSDTQYFGPGTRLTVL.

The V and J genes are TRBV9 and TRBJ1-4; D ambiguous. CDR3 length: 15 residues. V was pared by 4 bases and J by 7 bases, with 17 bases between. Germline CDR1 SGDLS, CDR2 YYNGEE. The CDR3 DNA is TGTGCCAGCAGCCCCACGGTAGCCCGGGGTGAAAAACTGTTTTTT. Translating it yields CASSPTVARGEKLFF.

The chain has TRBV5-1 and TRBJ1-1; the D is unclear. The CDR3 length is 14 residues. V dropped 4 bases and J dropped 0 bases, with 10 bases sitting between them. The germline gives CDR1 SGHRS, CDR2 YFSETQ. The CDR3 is CASSARTVNTEAFF. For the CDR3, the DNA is TGCGCCAGCAGCGCAAGAACAGTGAACACTGAAGCTTTCTTT.

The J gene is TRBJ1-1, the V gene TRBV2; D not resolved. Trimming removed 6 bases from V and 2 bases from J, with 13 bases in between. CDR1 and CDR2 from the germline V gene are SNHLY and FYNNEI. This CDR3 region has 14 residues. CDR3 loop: CASRAFQENTEAFF. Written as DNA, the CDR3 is TGTGCCAGCAGAGCCTTCCAGGAAAACACTGAAGCTTTCTTT.

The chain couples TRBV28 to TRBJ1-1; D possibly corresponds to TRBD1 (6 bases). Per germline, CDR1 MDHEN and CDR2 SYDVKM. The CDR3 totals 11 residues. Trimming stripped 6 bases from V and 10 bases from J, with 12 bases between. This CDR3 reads CASSRGGGAFF. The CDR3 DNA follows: TGTGCCAGCAGCAGAGGGGGGGGAGCTTTCTTT.

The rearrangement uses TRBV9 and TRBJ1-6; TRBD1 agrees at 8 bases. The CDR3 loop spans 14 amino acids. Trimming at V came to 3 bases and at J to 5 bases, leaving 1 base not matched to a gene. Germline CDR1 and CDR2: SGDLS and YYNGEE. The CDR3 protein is CASSEGQDNSPLHF. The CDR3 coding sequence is TGTGCCAGCAGCGAGGGACAGGATAATTCACCCCTCCACTTT.

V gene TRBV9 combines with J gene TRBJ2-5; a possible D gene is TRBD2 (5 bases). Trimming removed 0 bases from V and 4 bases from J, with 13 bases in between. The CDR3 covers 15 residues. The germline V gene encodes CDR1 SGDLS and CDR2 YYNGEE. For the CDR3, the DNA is TGTGCCAGCAGCGTAGGAGTAGCGTCGTCAGAGACCCAGTACTTC. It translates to CASSVGVASSETQYF.

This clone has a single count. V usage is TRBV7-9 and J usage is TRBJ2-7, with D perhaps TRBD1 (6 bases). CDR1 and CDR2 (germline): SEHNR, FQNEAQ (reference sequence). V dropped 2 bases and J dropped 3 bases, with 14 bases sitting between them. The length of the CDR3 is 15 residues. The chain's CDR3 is CASSLWDPGHYEQYF. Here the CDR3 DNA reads TGTGCCAGCAGCTTATGGGACCCGGGACACTACGAGCAGTACTTC.

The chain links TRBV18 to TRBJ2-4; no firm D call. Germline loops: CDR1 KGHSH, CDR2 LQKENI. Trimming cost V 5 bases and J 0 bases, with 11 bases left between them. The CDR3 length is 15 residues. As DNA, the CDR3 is TGTGCCAGCTCAGCGATCGAGCAAGCCAAAAACATTCAGTACTTC. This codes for CASSAIEQAKNIQYF.

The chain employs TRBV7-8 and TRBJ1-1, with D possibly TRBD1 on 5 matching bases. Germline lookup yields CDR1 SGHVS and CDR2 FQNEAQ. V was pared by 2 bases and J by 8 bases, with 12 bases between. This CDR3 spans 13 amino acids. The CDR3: CASSLMGGGEAFF. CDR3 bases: TGTGCCAGCAGCTTAATGGGGGGAGGAGAAGCTTTCTTT.

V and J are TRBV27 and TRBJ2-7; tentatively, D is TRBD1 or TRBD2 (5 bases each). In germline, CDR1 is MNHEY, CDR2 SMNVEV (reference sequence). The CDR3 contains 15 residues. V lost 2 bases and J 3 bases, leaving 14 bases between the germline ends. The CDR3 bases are TGTGCCAGCAGTTTAAGGGGACGTCATGTCTACGAGCAGTACTTC. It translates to CASSLRGRHVYEQYF.

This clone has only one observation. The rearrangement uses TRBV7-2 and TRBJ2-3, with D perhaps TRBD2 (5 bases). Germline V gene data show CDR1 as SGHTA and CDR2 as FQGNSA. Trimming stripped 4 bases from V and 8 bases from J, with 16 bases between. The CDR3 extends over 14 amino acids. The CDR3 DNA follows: TGTGCCAGCAGCTCCTCTGTAGCGTTGGGTACGCAGTATTTT. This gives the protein CASSSSVALGTQYF.

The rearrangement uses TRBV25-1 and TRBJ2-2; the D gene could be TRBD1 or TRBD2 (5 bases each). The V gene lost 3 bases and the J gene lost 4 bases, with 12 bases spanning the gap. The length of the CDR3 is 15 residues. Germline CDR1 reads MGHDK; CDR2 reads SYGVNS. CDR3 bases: TGTGCCAGCAGTGAGGGGCGGGCTGGCACCGGGGAGCTGTTTTTT. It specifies CASSEGRAGTGELFF.

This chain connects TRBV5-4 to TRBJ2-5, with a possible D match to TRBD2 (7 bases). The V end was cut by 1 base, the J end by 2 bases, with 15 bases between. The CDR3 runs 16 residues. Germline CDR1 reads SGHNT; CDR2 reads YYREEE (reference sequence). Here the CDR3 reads CASSLWAGGTQETQYF. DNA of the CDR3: TGTGCCAGCAGCTTGTGGGCCGGGGGGACACAAGAGACCCAGTACTTC.

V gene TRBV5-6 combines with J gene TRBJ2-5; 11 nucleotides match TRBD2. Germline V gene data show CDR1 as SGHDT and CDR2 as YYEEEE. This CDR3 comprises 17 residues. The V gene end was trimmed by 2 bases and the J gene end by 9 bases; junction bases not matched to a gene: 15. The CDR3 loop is CASSLGAFSGGATAQYF. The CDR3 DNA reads TGTGCCAGCAGCTTAGGTGCCTTTAGCGGGGGGGCTACGGCCCAGTACTTC. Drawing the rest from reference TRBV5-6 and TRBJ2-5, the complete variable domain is DAGVTQSPTHLIKTRGQQVTLRCSPKSGHDTVSWYQQALGQGPQFIFQYYEEEERQRGNFPDRFSGHQFPNYSSELNVNALLLGDSALYLCASSLGAFSGGATAQYFGPGTRLLVL.

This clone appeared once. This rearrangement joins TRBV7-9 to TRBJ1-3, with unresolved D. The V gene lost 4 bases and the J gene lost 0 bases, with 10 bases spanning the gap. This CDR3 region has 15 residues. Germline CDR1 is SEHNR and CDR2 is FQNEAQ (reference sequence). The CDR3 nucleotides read TGTGCCAGCAGCTCGGACCGGAGCTCTGGAAACACCATATATTTT. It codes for CASSSDRSSGNTIYF.

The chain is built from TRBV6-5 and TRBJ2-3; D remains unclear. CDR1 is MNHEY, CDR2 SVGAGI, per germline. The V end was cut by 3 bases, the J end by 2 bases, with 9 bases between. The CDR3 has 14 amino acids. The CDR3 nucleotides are TGTGCCAGCAGTTATGGAACATACACAGATACGCAGTATTTT. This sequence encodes CASSYGTYTDTQYF.

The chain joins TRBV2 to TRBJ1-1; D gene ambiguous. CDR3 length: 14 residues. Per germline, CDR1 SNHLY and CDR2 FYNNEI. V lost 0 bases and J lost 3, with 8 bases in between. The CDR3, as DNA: TGTGCCAGCAGTGAAGCGCTTCGAGACACTGAAGCTTTCTTT. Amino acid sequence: CASSEALRDTEAFF.

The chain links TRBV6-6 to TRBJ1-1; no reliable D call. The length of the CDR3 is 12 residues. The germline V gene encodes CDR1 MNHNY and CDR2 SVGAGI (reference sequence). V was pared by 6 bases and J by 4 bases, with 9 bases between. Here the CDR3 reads CASSLHSTEAFF. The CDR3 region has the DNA TGTGCCAGCAGCTTACATTCCACTGAAGCTTTCTTT.

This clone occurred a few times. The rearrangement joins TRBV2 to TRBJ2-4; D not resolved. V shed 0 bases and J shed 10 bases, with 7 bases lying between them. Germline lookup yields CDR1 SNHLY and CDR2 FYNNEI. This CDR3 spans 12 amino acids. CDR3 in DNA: TGTGCCAGCAGTGAAGCGGGAACGATTCAGTACTTC. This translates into CASSEAGTIQYF.

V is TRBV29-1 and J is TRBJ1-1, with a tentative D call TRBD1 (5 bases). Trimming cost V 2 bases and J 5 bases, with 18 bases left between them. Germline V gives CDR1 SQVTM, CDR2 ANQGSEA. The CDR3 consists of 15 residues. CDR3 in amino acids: CSVEPFGGVETEAFF. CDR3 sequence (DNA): TGCAGCGTTGAACCCTTCGGGGGGGTAGAAACTGAAGCTTTCTTT.

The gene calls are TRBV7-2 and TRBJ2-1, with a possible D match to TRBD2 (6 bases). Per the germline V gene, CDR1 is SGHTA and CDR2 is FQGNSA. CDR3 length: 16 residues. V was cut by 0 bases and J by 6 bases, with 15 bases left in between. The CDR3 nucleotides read TGTGCCAGCAGCTTAGCGGGACTTCCCCAGGGCAATGAGCAGTTCTTC. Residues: CASSLAGLPQGNEQFF.

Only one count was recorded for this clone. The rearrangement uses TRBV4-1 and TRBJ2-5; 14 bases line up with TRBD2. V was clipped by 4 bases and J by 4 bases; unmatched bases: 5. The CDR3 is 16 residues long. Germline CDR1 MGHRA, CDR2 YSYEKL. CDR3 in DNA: TGCGCCAGCAGCCGGGGACTAGCGGGAGCGGTAGAGACCCAGTACTTC. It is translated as CASSRGLAGAVETQYF.

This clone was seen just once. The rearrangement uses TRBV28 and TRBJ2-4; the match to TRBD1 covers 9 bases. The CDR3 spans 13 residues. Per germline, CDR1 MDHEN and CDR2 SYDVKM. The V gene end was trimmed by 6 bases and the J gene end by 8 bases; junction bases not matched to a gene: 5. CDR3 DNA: TGTGCCAGCAGGGCGACAGGGGGAGACATTCAGTACTTC. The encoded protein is CASRATGGDIQYF.

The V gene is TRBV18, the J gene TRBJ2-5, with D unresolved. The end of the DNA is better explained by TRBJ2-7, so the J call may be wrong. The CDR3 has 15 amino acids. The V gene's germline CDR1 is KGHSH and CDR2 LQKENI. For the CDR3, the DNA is TGTGCCAGCTCACCGCCGGATCGAGTTGGGAACGAGCAGTACTTC. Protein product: CASSPPDRVGNEQYF.

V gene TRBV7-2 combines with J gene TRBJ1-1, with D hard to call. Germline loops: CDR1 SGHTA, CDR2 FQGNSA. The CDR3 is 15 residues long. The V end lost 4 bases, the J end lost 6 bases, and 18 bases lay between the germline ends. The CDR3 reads CASSYHQDVRPEAFF. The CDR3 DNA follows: TGTGCCAGCAGCTACCATCAGGACGTTAGGCCTGAAGCTTTCTTT.

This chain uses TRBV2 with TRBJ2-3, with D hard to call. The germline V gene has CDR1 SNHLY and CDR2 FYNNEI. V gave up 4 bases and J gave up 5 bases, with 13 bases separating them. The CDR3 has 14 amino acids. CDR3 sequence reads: CASSVRRSEDTQYF. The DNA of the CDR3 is TGTGCCAGCAGTGTAAGACGATCCGAAGATACGCAGTATTTT.